This T cell receptor beta chain stems from a study of beta chain features in type 1 diabetes. As every portion of the isolated RNA was reverse transcribed, the sequencing read expressed TCRB transcripts. Repertoires were generated with immunoSEQ multiplex PCR, while TCRdb's copy carries only in-frame clones and drops some. This table holds 680,000 or so clones, roughly a sixth found once. Study findings and constraints: In cDNA sequencing, cells with high TCR expression could be over-represented.

Every sorted population was more than 95% pure. This clone has a handful of counts. Its antigen is unidentified. Germline CDR1 is SGHTA and CDR2 is FQGNSA. V lost 5 bases and J lost 0, with 11 bases in between. CDR3 size: 14 residues. This receptor was taken from a man aged 18-30 years in good health. Sequenced: naive CD4+ T cells from blood. The chain uses TRBV7-2 and TRBJ2-7; D is unclear. The CDR3: CASSPRSNSYEQYF. The CDR3 region has the DNA TGTGCCAGCAGCCCCAGGAGTAACTCCTACGAGCAGTACTTC.